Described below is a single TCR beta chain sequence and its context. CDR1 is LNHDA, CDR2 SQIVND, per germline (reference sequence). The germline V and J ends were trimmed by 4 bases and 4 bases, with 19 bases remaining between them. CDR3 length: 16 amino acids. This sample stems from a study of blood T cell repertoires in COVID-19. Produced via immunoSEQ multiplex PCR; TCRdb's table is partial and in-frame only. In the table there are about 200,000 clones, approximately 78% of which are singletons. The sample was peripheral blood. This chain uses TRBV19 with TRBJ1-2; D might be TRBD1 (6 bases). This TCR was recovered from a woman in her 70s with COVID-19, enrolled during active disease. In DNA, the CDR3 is TGTGCCAGTAGTAGACCGACAGGTCCCTTCACCTATGGCTACACCTTC. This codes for CASSRPTGPFTYGYTF.